This is a list of T cell receptor beta chains from one sample in a study of regulatory T cells in long-lasting Graves disease. TCRdb re-called the multiplex PCR reads with MiXCR, one entry per CDR3 protein. Of hundreds of thousands of distinct CDR3 sequences in the sample, roughly 15% are singletons; the top ten hold roughly 18%. The same data also contributed to another study, on T cells in Graves' hyperthyroidism and ophthalmopathy.

Sequencing was performed on peripheral blood mononuclear cells (PBMCs), taken at new diagnosis, from a patient treated with antithyroid drugs. The origin of the receptors is a woman aged 25-40 years with Graves disease. The CDR3 runs from the conserved cysteine through the conserved F or W. A D gene is named only where the DNA matches it firmly. Rows may omit the clone size; those that give it use once, few, many or a size class.

D	V	size	J	CDR3	DNA
NA	TRBV18	few	TRBJ2-7	CASSPADPDYEQYF	TGTGCCAGCTCACCTGCGGACCCCGACTACGAGCAGTACTTC
TRBD2	TRBV5-1	NA	TRBJ2-3	CASRRLAGATDTQYF	TGCGCCAGCAGGAGGCTAGCGGGGGCCACAGATACGCAGTATTTT
NA	TRBV28	many	TRBJ2-7	CASSQLDYEQYF	TGTGCCAGCAGCCAACTAGACTACGAGCAGTACTTC
NA	TRBV3-1	many	TRBJ1-1	CASSQPQGTEAFF	TGTGCCAGCAGCCAACCCCAGGGGACTGAAGCTTTCTTT
NA	TRBV10-3	many	TRBJ1-5	CAISGQKGNQPQHF	TGTGCCATCAGTGGACAGAAAGGCAATCAGCCCCAGCATTTT
NA	TRBV5-1	NA	TRBJ2-1	CASSLKGQSGNEQFF	TGCGCCAGCAGCTTGAAGGGGCAGTCGGGGAATGAGCAGTTCTTC
NA	TRBV6-1	few	TRBJ2-1	CASTSGGMAPSEQFF	TGTGCCAGCACCTCTGGCGGGATGGCTCCCAGTGAGCAGTTCTTC
NA	TRBV28	many	TRBJ2-3	CASSPKRRVGPSTDTQYF	TGTGCCAGCAGTCCCAAAAGGCGAGTCGGCCCTAGCACAGATACGCAGTATTTT
NA	TRBV27	many	TRBJ1-2	CASSWRSRANYGYTF	TGTGCCAGCAGTTGGAGGAGTCGGGCTAACTATGGCTACACCTTC
TRBD1	TRBV28	many	TRBJ1-5	CAARTGGRSNQPQHF	TGTGCCGCGCGGACAGGGGGCCGTAGCAATCAGCCCCAGCATTTT
TRBD2	TRBV30	NA	TRBJ2-1	CAWSVASGSNEQFF	TGTGCCTGGAGTGTTGCTAGCGGGAGTAATGAGCAGTTCTTC
TRBD1	TRBV6-5	many	TRBJ1-5	CASSYPRGQVQLNQPQHF	TGTGCCAGCAGTTACCCGAGAGGACAGGTTCAATTAAATCAGCCCCAGCATTTT
NA	TRBV30	NA	TRBJ2-5	CAWSNYRVEETQYF	TGTGCCTGGAGTAACTACAGGGTTGAGGAGACCCAGTACTTC
NA	TRBV29-1	few	TRBJ2-5	CSVAGVGGLGETQYF	TGCAGCGTTGCGGGGGTGGGGGGACTGGGGGAGACCCAGTACTTC
TRBD1	TRBV18	many	TRBJ1-2	CASSPDRAHGYTF	TGTGCCAGCTCACCGGACAGGGCCCATGGCTACACCTTC
TRBD1	TRBV6-1	few	TRBJ2-3	CASTKWGQSTDTQYF	TGTGCCAGCACCAAATGGGGACAGAGCACAGATACGCAGTATTTT
NA	TRBV5-1	NA	TRBJ2-5	CASSSKREETQYF	TGCGCCAGCAGCTCGAAGAGGGAAGAGACCCAGTACTTC
NA	TRBV24-1	many	TRBJ2-1	CATSDFDSINEQFF	TGTGCCACCAGTGATTTCGATTCCATAAATGAGCAGTTCTTC
TRBD1	TRBV20-1	few	TRBJ2-1	CSATRGLTAFF	TGCAGTGCGACGAGGGGGCTGACGGCATTCTTC
NA	TRBV5-6	NA	TRBJ2-5	CASSLRFLPTQYF	TGTGCCAGCAGCTTACGGTTCCTCCCTACCCAGTACTTC
TRBD1	TRBV5-1	many	TRBJ2-1	CASSLSGQAGNEQFF	TGCGCCAGCAGCTTGAGCGGACAGGCAGGCAATGAGCAGTTCTTC
TRBD1	TRBV28	many	TRBJ2-1	CASSSLGDRDSNEQFF	TGTGCCAGCAGCTCTTTAGGGGACAGGGATTCCAATGAGCAGTTCTTC
NA	TRBV27	many	TRBJ2-1	CASSTGTPRYNEQFF	TGTGCCAGCAGTACCGGGACTCCACGATACAATGAGCAGTTCTTC
NA	TRBV18	few	TRBJ1-5	CASSLSTGPDQPQHF	TGTGCCAGCTCACTCTCTACAGGGCCTGATCAGCCCCAGCATTTT
NA	TRBV11-2	NA	TRBJ1-2	CASSLDFLDGYTF	TGTGCCAGCAGCTTAGATTTTCTGGATGGCTACACCTTC
NA	TRBV18	many	TRBJ1-4	CASSPPTSARPKLFF	TGTGCCAGCTCACCACCGACTTCCGCCAGGCCAAAACTGTTTTTT
TRBD1	TRBV24-1	many	TRBJ2-7	CATSDPGQGDEQYF	TGTGCCACCAGTGACCCTGGACAGGGAGACGAGCAGTACTTC
TRBD1	TRBV2	many	TRBJ1-5	CASSIQGSNQPQHF	TGTGCCAGCAGTATACAGGGGAGCAATCAGCCCCAGCATTTT
NA	TRBV5-1	few	TRBJ2-1	CASRGASYDNEQFF	TGCGCCAGCAGAGGGGCCTCCTACGACAATGAGCAGTTCTTC
NA	TRBV19	NA	TRBJ2-3	CASSIAPPGFGTDTQYF	TGTGCCAGTAGTATAGCCCCCCCGGGGTTTGGCACAGATACGCAGTATTTT
TRBD1	TRBV18	NA	TRBJ1-5	CASSKGARDQPQHF	TGTGCCAGCTCTAAGGGGGCGCGGGATCAGCCCCAGCATTTT
NA	TRBV2	NA	TRBJ2-6	CASKSSSGANVLTF	TGTGCCAGCAAATCCAGCTCTGGGGCCAACGTCCTGACTTTC
TRBD2	TRBV20-1	many	TRBJ2-3	CSARGMLLAEEGDTQYF	TGCAGTGCTAGAGGAATGCTACTAGCGGAGGAGGGAGATACGCAGTATTTT
TRBD2	TRBV7-9	many	TRBJ2-3	CASKLAGAADTQYF	TGTGCCAGCAAGCTAGCGGGAGCAGCAGATACGCAGTATTTT
TRBD1	TRBV5-5	NA	TRBJ2-2	CASNGQGALANTGELFF	TGTGCCAGCAACGGACAGGGGGCCTTAGCGAACACCGGGGAGCTGTTTTTT
TRBD1	TRBV19	few	TRBJ1-1	CASSLRTGGVSATEAFF	TGTGCCAGTAGTTTACGGACAGGGGGCGTCTCGGCCACTGAAGCTTTCTTT
NA	TRBV7-2	NA	TRBJ2-2	CASSLAGRELFF	TGTGCCAGCAGCTTAGCGGGGAGGGAGCTGTTTTTT
TRBD2	TRBV5-1	many	TRBJ2-7	CASSLNLAGGAIVNEQYF	TGCGCCAGCAGCTTGAATCTAGCGGGAGGAGCAATCGTGAACGAGCAGTACTTC
TRBD1	TRBV7-9	few	TRBJ2-5	CASSSRPGQLGGETQYF	TGTGCCAGCAGCTCCCGTCCGGGACAGCTCGGAGGAGAGACCCAGTACTTC
NA	TRBV7-9	many	TRBJ1-1	CASSWRTENTEAFF	TGTGCCAGCAGCTGGCGGACAGAAAACACTGAAGCTTTCTTT
TRBD1	TRBV12-3/TRBV12-4	NA	TRBJ2-2	CASRGGTGWKTGELFF	TGTGCCAGCAGGGGCGGGACAGGGTGGAAAACCGGGGAGCTGTTTTTT
NA	TRBV6-2/TRBV6-3	few	TRBJ2-2	CASSPRGGWSTGELFF	TGTGCCAGCAGCCCCCGCGGAGGGTGGTCGACCGGGGAGCTGTTTTTT
NA	TRBV6-9	few	TRBJ2-1	CASSFDHTYNEQFF	TGTGCCAGCAGTTTCGACCACACGTACAATGAGCAGTTCTTC
TRBD2	TRBV2	many	TRBJ2-1	CASSPGVAGGNEQFF	TGTGCCAGCAGTCCTGGGGTAGCGGGAGGGAATGAGCAGTTCTTC
NA	TRBV3-1	many	TRBJ2-7	CASSQGARAEQYF	TGTGCCAGCAGCCAGGGGGCGCGTGCCGAGCAGTACTTC
NA	TRBV30	many	TRBJ1-6	CAWSPGTVNSPLHF	TGTGCCTGGAGCCCCGGGACCGTGAATTCACCCCTCCACTTT
TRBD2	TRBV28	many	TRBJ2-1	CASSPLGSGMSSYNEQFF	TGTGCCAGCAGCCCCCTGGGAAGCGGGATGAGCTCCTACAATGAGCAGTTCTTC
TRBD1	TRBV2	many	TRBJ1-6	CASSVETGDYSPLHF	TGTGCCAGCAGTGTAGAGACAGGGGATTATTCACCCCTCCACTTT
NA	TRBV20-1	many	TRBJ2-7	CSARDPFSPTVSYEQYF	TGCAGTGCTAGAGATCCCTTTTCGCCGACTGTCTCCTACGAGCAGTACTTC
NA	TRBV12-3/TRBV12-4	NA	TRBJ1-4	CASSPQGMGEKLFF	TGTGCCAGCAGCCCGCAAGGGATGGGGGAAAAACTGTTTTTT
NA	TRBV20-1	NA	TRBJ2-5	CSARDEVRGQETQYF	TGCAGTGCTAGAGATGAGGTCCGAGGACAAGAGACCCAGTACTTC
NA	TRBV28	many	TRBJ1-1	CASSPLFWGDYTEAFF	TGTGCCAGCAGTCCTCTCTTTTGGGGTGACTACACTGAAGCTTTCTTT
NA	TRBV6-4	many	TRBJ1-1	CASIGVNTEAFF	TGTGCCAGCATCGGGGTTAACACTGAAGCTTTCTTT